This T cell receptor beta chain appears in the sequencing data of a study of T cells in tumors after PD-1 blockade. Study-wide context: Prior checkpoint blockade, systemic immunosuppressant use, or anti-cancer therapy within 4 weeks excluded patients. Mean per blood sample: some 120,000 templates (about 24,000-280,000), some 36,000 unique clonotypes. Some patients also took daily vismodegib 150 mg during anti-PD-1 treatment.

Tumor or blood genomic DNA was sequenced, with inputs of roughly 550 ng to 6,500 ng. The CDR3 sequence is 15 residues long. V shed 4 bases and J 3 bases; nucleotides not matched to a gene: 10. Germline lookup yields CDR1 SGHRS and CDR2 YFSETQ. The table came from immunoSEQ multiplex PCR; TCRdb's copy has only in-frame clones and leaves some out. The table includes about 33,000 clones, more than 70% detected once. The sequencing used PBMCs, collected before anti-PD-1 treatment. V is TRBV5-1 and J is TRBJ2-7; 7 bases fit TRBD1. The sequence came from a human donor with basal cell carcinoma. CDR3 in DNA: TGCGCCAGCAGCAGCCCGGGACAGACAATCTACGAGCAGTACTTC. It codes for CASSSPGQTIYEQYF.